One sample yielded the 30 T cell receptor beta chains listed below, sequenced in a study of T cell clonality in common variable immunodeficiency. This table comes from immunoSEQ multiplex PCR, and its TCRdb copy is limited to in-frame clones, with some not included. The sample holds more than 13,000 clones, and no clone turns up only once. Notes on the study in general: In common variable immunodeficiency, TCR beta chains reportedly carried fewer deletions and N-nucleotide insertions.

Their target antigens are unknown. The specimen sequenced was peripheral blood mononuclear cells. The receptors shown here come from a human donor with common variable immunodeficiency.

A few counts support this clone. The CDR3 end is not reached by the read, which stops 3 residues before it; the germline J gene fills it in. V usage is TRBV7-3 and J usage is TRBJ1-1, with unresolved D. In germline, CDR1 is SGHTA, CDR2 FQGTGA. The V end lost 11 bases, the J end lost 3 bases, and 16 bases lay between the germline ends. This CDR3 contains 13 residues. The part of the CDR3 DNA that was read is TGTGCCTCTGGTGAGAGCGCATACACTGAA. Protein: CASGESAYTE. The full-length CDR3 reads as CASGESAYTEAFF. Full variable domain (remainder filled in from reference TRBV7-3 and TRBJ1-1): GAGVSQTPSNKVTEKGKYVELRCDPISGHTALYWYRQSLGQGPEFLIYFQGTGAADDSGLPNDRFFAVRPEGSVSTLKIQRTERGDSAVYLCASGESAYTEAFFGQGTRLTVV.

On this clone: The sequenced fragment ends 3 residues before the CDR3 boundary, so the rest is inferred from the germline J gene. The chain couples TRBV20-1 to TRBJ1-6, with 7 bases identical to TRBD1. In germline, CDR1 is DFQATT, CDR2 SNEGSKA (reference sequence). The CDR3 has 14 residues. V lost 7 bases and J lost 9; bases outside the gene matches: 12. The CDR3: CSVVDRRGSSPLHF. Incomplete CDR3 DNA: TGCAGTGTCGTGGACAGGAGGGGGAGTTCACCC.

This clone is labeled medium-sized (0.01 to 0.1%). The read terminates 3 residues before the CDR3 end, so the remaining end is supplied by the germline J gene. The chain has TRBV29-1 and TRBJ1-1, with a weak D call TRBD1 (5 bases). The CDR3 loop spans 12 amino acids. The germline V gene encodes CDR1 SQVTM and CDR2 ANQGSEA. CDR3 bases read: TGCAGCGTTGACGCCCCGGGACTTCGG. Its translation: CSVDAPGLR. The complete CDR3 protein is CSVDAPGLRAFF.

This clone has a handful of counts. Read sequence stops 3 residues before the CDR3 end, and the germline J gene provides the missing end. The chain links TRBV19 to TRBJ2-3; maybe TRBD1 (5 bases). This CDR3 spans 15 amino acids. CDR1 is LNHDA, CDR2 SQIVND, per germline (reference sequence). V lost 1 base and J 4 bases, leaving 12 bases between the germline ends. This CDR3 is CASSIGSGWADTQYF. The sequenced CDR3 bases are TGTGCCAGTAGTATAGGGTCAGGGTGGGCAGATACG.

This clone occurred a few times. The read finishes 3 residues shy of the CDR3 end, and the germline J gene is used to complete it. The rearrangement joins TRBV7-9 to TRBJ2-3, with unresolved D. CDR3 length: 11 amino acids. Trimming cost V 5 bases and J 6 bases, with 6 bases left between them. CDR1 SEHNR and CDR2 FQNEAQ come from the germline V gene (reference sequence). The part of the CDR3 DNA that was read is TGTGCCAGCAGCCAGGCTGATACG. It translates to CASSQADT. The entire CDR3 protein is CASSQADTQYF.

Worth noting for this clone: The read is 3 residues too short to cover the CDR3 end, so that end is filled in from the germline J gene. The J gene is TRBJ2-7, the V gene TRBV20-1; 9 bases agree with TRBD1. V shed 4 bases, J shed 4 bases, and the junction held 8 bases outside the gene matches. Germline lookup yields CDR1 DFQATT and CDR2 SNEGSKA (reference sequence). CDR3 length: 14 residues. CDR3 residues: CSANPGTGSYEQYF. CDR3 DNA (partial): TGCAGTGCTAACCCCGGGACAGGGTCGTACGAG.

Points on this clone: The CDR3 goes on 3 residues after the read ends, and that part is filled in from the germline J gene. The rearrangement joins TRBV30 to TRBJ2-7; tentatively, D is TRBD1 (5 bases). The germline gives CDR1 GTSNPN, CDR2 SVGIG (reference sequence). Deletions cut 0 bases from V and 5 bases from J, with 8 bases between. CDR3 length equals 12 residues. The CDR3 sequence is CAWSVGQNEQYF. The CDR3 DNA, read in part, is TGTGCCTGGAGTGTAGGACAAAACGAG.

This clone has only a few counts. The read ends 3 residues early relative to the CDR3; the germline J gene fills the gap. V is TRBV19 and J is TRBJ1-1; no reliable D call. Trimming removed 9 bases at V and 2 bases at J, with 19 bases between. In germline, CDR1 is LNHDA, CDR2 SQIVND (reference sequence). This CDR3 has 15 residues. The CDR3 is CASRPSQVLNTEAFF. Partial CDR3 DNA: TGTGCCAGCCGACCGTCCCAGGTCCTTAACACTGAA.

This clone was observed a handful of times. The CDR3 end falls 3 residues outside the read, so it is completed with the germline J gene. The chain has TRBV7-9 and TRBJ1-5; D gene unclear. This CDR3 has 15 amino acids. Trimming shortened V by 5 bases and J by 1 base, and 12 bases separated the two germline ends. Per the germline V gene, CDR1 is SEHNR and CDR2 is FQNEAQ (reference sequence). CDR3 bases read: TGTGCCAGCAGCCCCCTCGAGGTGAGCAATCAGCCC. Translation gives CASSPLEVSNQP. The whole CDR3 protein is CASSPLEVSNQPQHF. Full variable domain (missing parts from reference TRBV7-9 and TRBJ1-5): DTGVSQNPRHKITKRGQNVTFRCDPISEHNRLYWYRQTLGQGPEFLTYFQNEAQLEKSRLLSDRFSAERPKGSFSTLEIQRTEQGDSAMYLCASSPLEVSNQPQHFGDGTRLSIL.

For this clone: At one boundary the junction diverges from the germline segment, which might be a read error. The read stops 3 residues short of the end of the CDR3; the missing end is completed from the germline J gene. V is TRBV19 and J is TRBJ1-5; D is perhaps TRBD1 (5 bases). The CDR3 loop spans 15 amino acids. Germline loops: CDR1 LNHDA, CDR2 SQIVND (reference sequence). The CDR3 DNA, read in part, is TGTGCCAGTAGTGTCCTCGACAGTAGCAACCAGCCC. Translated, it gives CASSVLDSSNQP. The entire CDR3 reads CASSVLDSSNQPQHF.

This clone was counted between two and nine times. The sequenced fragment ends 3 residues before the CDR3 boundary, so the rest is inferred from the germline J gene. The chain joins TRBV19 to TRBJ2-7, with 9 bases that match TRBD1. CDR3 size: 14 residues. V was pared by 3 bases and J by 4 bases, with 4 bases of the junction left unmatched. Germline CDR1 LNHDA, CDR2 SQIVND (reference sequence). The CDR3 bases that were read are TGTGCCAGTAGTATTAGGGACAGGGTTTACGAG. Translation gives CASSIRDRVYE. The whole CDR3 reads CASSIRDRVYEQYF.

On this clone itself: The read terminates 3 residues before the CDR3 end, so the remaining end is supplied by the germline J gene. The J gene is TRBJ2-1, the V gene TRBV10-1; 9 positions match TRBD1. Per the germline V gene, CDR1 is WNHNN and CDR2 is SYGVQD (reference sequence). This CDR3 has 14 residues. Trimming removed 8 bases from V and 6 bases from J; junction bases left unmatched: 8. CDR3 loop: CASSLSTGGNEQFF. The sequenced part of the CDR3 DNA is TGCGCCAGCTCCTTATCGACAGGGGGCAATGAG.

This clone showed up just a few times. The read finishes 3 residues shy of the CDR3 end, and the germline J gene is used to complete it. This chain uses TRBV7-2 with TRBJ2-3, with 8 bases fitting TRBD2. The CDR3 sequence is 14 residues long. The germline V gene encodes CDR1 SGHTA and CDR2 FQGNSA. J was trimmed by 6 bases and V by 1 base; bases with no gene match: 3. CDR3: CASSLVGGGDTQYF. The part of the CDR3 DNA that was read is TGTGCCAGCAGCTTAGTGGGCGGGGGGGATACG.

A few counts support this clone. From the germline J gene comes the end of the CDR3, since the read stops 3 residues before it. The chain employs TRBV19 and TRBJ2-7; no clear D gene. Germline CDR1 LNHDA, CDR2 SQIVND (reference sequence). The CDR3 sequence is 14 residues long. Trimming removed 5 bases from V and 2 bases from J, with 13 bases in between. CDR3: CASSSGSGAYEQYF. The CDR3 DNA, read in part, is TGTGCCAGTAGTTCCGGTTCAGGAGCCTACGAG.

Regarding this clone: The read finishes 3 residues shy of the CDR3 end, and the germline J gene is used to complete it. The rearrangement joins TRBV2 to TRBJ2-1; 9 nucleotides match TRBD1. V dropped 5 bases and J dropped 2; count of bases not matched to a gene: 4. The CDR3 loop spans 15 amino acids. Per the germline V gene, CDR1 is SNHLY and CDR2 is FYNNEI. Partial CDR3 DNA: TGTGCCAGCAGTTACAGGGGGCTTACCTACAATGAG. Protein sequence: CASSYRGLTYNE. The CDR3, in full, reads CASSYRGLTYNEQFF.

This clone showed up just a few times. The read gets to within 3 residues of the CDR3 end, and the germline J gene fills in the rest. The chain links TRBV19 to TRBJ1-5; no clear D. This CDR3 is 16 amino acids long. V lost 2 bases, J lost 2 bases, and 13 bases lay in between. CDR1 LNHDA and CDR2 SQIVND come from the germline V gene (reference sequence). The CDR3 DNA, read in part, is TGTGCCAGTAGTATATCCCCGGGGTCGGGCAATCAGCCC. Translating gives CASSISPGSGNQP. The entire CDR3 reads CASSISPGSGNQPQHF.

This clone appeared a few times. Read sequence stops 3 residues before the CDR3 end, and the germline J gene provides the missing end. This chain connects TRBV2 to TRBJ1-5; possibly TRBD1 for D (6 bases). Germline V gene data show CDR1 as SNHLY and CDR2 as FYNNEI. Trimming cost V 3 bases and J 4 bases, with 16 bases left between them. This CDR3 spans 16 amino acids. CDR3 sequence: CASSEGGLNRNQPQHF. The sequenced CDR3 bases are TGTGCCAGCAGTGAGGGGGGGCTCAATCGTAATCAGCCC.

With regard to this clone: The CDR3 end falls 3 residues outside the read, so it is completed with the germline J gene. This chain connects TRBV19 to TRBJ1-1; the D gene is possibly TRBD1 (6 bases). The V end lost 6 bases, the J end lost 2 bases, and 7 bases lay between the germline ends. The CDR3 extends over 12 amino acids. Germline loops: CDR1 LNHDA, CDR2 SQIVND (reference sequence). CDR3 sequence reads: CASSRGNTEAFF. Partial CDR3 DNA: TGTGCCAGTAGCAGGGGAAACACTGAA.

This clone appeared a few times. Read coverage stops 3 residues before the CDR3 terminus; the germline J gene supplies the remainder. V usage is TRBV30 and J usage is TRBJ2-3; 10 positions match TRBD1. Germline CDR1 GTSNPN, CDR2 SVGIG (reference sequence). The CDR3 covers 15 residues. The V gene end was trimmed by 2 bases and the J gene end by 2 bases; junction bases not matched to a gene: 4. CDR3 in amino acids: CAWSPGQGNTDTQYF. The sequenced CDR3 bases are TGTGCCTGGAGTCCGGGACAGGGGAACACAGATACG.

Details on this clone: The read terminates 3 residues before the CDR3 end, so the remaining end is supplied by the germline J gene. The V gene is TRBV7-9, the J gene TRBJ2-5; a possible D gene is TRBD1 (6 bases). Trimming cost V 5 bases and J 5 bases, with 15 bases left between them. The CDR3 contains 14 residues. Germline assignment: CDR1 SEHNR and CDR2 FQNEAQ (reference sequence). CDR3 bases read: TGTGCCAGCAGCCCACGACAGGCTTTGGAGACC. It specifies CASSPRQALET. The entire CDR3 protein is CASSPRQALETQYF. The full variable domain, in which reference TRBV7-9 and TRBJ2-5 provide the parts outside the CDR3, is DTGVSQNPRHKITKRGQNVTFRCDPISEHNRLYWYRQTLGQGPEFLTYFQNEAQLEKSRLLSDRFSAERPKGSFSTLEIQRTEQGDSAMYLCASSPRQALETQYFGPGTRLLVL.

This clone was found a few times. The CDR3 sequence: CARVGGAGEAFF. CDR3 DNA (partial): TGTGCCCGGGTTGGGGGGGCCGGTGAA. This chain links TRBV30 with TRBJ1-1; a weak D match, TRBD1 (6 bases). Coverage ceases 3 residues before the CDR3 finishes, and the germline J gene fills in the end. The germline V gene encodes CDR1 GTSNPN and CDR2 SVGIG (reference sequence). Trimming shortened V by 8 bases and J by 7 bases, and 17 bases separated the two germline ends. The CDR3 runs 12 residues.

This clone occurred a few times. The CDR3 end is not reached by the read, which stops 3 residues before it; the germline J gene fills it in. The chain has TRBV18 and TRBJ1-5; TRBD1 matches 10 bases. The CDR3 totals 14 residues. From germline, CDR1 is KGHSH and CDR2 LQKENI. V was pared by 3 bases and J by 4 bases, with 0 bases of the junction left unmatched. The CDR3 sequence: CASSPDRGNQPQHF. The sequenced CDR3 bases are TGTGCCAGCTCACCGGACAGGGGGAATCAGCCC.

The CDR3 protein is CASSGGAYNEQFF. Incomplete CDR3 DNA: TGTGCCAGCAGCGGGGGGGCCTACAATGAG. The chain carries TRBV7-3 and TRBJ2-1; 7 nucleotides agree with TRBD2. Read coverage stops 3 residues before the CDR3 terminus; the germline J gene supplies the remainder. The CDR3 extends over 13 amino acids. J was trimmed by 2 bases and V by 5 bases; bases with no gene match: 0. The germline V gene has CDR1 SGHTA and CDR2 FQGTGA. Complete variable domain (other parts from reference TRBV7-3 and TRBJ2-1): GAGVSQTPSNKVTEKGKYVELRCDPISGHTALYWYRQSLGQGPEFLIYFQGTGAADDSGLPNDRFFAVRPEGSVSTLKIQRTERGDSAVYLCASSGGAYNEQFFGPGTRLTVL.

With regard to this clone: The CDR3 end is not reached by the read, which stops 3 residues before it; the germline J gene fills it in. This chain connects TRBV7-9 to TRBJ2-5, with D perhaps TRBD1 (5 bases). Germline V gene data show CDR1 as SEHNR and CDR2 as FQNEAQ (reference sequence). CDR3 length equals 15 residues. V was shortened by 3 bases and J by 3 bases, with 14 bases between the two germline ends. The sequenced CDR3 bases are TGTGCCAGCAGCTTCCAGGGATCGATCAAAGAGACC. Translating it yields CASSFQGSIKET. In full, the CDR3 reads CASSFQGSIKETQYF.

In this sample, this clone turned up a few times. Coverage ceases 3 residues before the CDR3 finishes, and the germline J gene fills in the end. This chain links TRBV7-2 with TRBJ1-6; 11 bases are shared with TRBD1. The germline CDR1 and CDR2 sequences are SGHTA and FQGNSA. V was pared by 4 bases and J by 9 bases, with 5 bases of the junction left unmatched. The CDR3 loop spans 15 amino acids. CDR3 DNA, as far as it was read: TGTGCCAGCAGCTCCGGACAGGGGGCAGGTTCACCC. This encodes CASSSGQGAGSP. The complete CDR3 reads CASSSGQGAGSPLHF. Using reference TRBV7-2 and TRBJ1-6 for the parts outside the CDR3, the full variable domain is GAGVSQSPSNKVTEKGKDVELRCDPISGHTALYWYRQSLGQGLEFLIYFQGNSAPDKSGLPSDRFSAERTGGSVSTLTIQRTQQEDSAVYLCASSSGQGAGSPLHFGNGTRLTVT.

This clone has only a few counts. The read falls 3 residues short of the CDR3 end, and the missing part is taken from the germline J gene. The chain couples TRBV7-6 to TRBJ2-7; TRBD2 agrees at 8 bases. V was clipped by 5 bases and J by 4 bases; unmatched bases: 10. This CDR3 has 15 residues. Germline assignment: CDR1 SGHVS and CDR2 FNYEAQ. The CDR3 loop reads CASSQESGGDYEQYF. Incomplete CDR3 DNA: TGTGCCAGCAGCCAGGAGAGCGGGGGAGATTACGAG.

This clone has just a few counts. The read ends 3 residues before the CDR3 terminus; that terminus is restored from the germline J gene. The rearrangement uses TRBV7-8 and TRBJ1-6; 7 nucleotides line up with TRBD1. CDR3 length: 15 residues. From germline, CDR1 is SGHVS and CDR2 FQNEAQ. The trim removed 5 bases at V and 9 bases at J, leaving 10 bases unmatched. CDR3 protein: CASSPGVGGSSPLHF. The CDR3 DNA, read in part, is TGTGCCAGCAGCCCGGGGGTAGGGGGCAGTTCACCC.

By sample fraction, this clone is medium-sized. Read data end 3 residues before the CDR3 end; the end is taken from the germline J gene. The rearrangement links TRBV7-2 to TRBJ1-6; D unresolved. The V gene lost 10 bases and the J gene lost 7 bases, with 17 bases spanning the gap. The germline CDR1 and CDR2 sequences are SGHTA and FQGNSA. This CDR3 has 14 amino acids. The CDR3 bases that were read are TGTGCCATCAAACAGACGGAAGGGAATTCACCC. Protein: CAIKQTEGNSP. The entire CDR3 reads CAIKQTEGNSPLHF.

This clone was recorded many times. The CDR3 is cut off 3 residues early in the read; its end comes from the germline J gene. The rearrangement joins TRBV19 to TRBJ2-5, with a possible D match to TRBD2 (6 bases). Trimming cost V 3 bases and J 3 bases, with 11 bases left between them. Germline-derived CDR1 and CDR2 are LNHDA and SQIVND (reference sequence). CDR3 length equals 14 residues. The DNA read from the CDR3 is TGTGCCAGTAGTATTAGACGGGGGAAAGAGACC. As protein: CASSIRRGKET. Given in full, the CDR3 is CASSIRRGKETQYF.

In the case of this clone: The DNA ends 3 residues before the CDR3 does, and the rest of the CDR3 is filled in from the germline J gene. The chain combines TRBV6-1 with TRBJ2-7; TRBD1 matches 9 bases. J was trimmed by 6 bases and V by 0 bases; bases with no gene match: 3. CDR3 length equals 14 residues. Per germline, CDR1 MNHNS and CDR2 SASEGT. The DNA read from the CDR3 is TGTGCCAGCAGTGAAGCACAGGGGGCGATCGAG. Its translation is CASSEAQGAIE. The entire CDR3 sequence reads CASSEAQGAIEQYF.